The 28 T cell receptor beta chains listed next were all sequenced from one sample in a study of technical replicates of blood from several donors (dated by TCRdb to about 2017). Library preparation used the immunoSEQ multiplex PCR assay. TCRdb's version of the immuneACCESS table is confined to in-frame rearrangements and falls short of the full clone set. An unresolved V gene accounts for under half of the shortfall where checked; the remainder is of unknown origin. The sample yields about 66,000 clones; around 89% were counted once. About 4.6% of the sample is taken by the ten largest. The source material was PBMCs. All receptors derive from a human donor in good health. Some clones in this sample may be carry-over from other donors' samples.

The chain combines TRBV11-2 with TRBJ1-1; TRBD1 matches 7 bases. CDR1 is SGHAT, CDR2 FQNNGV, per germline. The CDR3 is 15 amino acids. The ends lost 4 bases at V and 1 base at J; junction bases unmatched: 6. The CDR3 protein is CASSSTGKRNTEAFF. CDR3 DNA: TGTGCCAGCAGCTCGACAGGGAAGAGGAACACTGAAGCTTTCTTT.

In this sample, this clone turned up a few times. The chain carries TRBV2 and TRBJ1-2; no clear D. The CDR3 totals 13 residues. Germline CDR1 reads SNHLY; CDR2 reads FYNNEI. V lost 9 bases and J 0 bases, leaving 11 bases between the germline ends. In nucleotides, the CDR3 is TGTGCCAGTCACGAGTTAGCTAACTATGGCTACACCTTC. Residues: CASHELANYGYTF.

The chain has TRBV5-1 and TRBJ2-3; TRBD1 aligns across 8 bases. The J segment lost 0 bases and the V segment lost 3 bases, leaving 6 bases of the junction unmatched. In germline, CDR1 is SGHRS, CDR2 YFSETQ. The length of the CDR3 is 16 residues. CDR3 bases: TGCGCCAGCAGCTCGGGGACAGGCATAAGCACAGATACGCAGTATTTT. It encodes CASSSGTGISTDTQYF.

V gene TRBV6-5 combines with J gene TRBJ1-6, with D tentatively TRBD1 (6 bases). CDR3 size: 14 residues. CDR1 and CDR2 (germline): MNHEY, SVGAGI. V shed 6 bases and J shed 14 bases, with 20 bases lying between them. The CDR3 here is CASSETGPPRTLHF. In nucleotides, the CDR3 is TGTGCCAGCAGCGAAACAGGGCCCCCCCGCACCCTCCACTTT.

DNA for the CDR3: TGTGCCAGCTCACCGACGAGGGCGACAACTAATGAAAAACTGTTTTTT. Residues: CASSPTRATTNEKLFF. The chain is built from TRBV18 and TRBJ1-4, with no clear D. This CDR3 spans 16 amino acids. Looked up from germline, CDR1 is KGHSH and CDR2 is LQKENI. The V end lost 3 bases, the J end lost 0 bases, and 11 bases lay between the germline ends.

The CDR3 spells CASRDRLGGEQYF. In nucleotides, the CDR3 is TGTGCCAGCAGAGACAGGCTAGGGGGAGAGCAGTACTTC. This sequence joins TRBV7-3 and TRBJ2-7; possibly TRBD1 for D (6 bases). The CDR3 loop spans 13 amino acids. CDR1 SGHTA and CDR2 FQGTGA come from the germline V gene. Trimming removed 6 bases at V and 7 bases at J, with 16 bases between.

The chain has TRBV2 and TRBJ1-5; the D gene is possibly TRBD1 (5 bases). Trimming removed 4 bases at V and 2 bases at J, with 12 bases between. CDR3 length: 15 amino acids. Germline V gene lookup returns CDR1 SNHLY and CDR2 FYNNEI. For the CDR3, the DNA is TGTGCCAGCAGTGGACAGCTCGGAGGCAATCAGCCCCAGCATTTT. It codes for CASSGQLGGNQPQHF.

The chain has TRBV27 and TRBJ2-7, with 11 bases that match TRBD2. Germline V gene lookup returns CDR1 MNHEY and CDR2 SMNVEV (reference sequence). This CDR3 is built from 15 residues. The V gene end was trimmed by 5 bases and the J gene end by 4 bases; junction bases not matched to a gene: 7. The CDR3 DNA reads TGTGCCAGCAGTCTACTAGCGGGAGAGTCATACGAGCAGTACTTC. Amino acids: CASSLLAGESYEQYF.

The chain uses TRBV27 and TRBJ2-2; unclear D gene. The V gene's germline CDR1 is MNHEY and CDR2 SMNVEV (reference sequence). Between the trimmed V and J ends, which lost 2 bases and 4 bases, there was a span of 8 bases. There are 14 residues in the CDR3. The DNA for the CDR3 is TGTGCCAGCAGTTTAACAGAGTTCACCGGGGAGCTGTTTTTT. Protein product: CASSLTEFTGELFF.

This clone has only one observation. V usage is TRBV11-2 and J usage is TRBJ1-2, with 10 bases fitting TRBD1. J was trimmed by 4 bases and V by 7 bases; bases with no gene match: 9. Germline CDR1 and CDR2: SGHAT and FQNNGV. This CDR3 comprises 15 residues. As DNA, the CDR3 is TGTGCCAGCACCAATAGGGGACAGGGGATCTATGGCTACACCTTC. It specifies CASTNRGQGIYGYTF.

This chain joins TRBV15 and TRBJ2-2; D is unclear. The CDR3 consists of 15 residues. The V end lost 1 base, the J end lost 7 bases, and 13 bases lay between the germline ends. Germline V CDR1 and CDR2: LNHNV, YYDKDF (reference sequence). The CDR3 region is CATSRGGTIGGELFF. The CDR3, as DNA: TGTGCCACCAGCAGAGGAGGTACGATTGGCGGGGAGCTGTTTTTT.

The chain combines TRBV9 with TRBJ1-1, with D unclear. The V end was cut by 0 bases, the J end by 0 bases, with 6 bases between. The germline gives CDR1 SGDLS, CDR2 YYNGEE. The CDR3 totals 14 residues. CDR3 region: CASSVDSLNTEAFF. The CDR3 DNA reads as TGTGCCAGCAGCGTAGACAGTCTGAACACTGAAGCTTTCTTT.

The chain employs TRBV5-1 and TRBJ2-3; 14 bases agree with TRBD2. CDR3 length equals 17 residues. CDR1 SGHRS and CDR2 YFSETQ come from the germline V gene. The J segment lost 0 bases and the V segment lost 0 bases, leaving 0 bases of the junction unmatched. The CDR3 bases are TGCGCCAGCAGCTTGGGGACTAGCGGGAGGAGCACAGATACGCAGTATTTT. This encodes CASSLGTSGRSTDTQYF. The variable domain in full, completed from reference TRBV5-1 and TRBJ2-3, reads KAGVTQTPRYLIKTRGQQVTLSCSPISGHRSVSWYQQTPGQGLQFLFEYFSETQRNKGNFPGRFSGRQFSNSRSEMNVSTLELGDSALYLCASSLGTSGRSTDTQYFGPGTRLTVL.

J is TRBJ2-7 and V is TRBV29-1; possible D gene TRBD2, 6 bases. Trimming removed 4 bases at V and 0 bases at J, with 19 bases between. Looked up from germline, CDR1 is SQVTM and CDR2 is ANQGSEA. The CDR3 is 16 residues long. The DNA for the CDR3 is TGCAGCGTTGGGAATTGGAGGGAAAGTCCCTCCTACGAGCAGTACTTC. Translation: CSVGNWRESPSYEQYF.

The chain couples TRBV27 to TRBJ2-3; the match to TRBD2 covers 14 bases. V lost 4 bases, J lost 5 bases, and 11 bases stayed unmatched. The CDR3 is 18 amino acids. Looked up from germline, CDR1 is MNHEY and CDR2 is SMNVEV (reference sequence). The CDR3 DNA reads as TGTGCCAGCAGTTCGGACTCGACTAGCGGGAGGGCCAAAGATACGCAGTATTTT. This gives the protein CASSSDSTSGRAKDTQYF.

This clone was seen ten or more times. The CDR3 spells CASSQDRSPEIGQALAWGYTF. In DNA, the CDR3 is TGCGCCAGCAGCCAAGATCGGTCCCCGGAGATTGGACAGGCCCTGGCGTGGGGCTACACCTTC. The genes are TRBV4-3 and TRBJ1-2; 7 nucleotides align to TRBD1. Germline V gives CDR1 LGHNA, CDR2 YSLEER. The CDR3 extends over 21 amino acids. The ends lost 0 bases at V and 8 bases at J; junction bases unmatched: 27.

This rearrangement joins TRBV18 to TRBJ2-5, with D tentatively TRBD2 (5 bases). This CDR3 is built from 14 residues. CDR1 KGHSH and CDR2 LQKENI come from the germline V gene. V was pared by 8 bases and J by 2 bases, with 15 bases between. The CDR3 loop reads CASVSFRTQETQYF. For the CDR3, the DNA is TGTGCCAGCGTATCCTTCAGGACTCAAGAGACCCAGTACTTC.

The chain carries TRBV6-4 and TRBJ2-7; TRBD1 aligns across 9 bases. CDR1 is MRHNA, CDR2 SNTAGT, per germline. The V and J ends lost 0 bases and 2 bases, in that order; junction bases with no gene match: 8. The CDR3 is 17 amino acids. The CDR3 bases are TGTGCCAGCAGTGACTCGGGGGACAGGGTTTCAGCCTACGAGCAGTACTTC. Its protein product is CASSDSGDRVSAYEQYF.

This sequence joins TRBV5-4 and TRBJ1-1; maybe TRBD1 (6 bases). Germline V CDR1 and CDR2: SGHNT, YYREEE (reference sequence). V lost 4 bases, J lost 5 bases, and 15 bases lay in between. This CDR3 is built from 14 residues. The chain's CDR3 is CASSPGHRGTEAFF. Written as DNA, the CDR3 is TGTGCCAGCAGCCCGGGACACCGAGGGACTGAAGCTTTCTTT.

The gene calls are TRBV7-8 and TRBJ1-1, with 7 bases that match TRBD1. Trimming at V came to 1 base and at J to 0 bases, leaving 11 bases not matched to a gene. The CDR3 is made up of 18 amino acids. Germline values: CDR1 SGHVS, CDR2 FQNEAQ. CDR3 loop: CASSLVPGQQLLNTEAFF. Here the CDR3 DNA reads TGTGCCAGCAGCTTAGTACCGGGACAGCAACTTTTGAACACTGAAGCTTTCTTT.

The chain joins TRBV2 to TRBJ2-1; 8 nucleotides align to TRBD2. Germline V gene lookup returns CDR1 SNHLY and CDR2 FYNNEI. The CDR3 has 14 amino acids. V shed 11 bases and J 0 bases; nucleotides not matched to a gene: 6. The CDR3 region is CALAGLSSYNEQFF. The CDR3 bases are TGTGCCTTAGCGGGACTAAGCTCCTACAATGAGCAGTTCTTC.

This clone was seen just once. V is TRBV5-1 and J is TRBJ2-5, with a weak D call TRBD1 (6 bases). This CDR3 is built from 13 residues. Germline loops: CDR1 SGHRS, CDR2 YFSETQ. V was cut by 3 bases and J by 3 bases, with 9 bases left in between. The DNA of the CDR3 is TGCGCCAGCAGCTGGACAGTGGAAGAGACCCAGTACTTC. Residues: CASSWTVEETQYF.

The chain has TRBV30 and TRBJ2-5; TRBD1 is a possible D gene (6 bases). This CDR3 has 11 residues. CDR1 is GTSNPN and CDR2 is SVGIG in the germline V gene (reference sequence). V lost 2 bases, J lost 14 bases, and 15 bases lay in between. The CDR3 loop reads CAWSKTGIPYF. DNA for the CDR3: TGTGCCTGGAGTAAGACAGGCATCCCCTACTTC.

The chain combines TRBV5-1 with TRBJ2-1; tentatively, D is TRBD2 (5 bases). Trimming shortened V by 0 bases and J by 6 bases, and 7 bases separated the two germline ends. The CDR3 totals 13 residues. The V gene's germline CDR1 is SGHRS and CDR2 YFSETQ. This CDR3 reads CASSLVGSNEQFF. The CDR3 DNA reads TGCGCCAGCAGCTTGGTAGGGAGCAATGAGCAGTTCTTC.

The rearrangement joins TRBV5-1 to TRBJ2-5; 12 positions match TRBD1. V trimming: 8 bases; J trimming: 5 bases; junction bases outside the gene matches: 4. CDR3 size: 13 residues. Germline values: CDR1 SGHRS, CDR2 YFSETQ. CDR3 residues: CASGTGGRETQYF. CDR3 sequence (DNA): TGCGCCAGTGGGACAGGGGGCAGGGAGACCCAGTACTTC.

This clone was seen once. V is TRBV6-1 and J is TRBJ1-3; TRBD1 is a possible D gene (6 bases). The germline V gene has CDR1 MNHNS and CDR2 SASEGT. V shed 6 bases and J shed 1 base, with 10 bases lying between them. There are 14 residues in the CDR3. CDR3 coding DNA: TGTGCCAGCAGCAACAGGGAATCTGGAAACACCATATATTTT. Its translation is CASSNRESGNTIYF.

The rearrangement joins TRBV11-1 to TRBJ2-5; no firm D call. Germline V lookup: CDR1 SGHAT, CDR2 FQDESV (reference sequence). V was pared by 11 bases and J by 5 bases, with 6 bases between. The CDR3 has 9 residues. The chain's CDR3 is CARRETQYF. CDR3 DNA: TGTGCCCGTCGTGAGACCCAGTACTTC.

In DNA, the CDR3 is TGCAGCCCCAGGATTGGGGGGGCAGAGACCCAGTACTTC. Translating gives CSPRIGGAETQYF. This chain connects TRBV29-1 to TRBJ2-5, with D perhaps matching TRBD2 (7 bases). The CDR3 runs 13 residues. The ends were cut back, 8 bases at V and 4 bases at J, with 17 bases in the middle. The germline CDR1 and CDR2 sequences are SQVTM and ANQGSEA.